A selection of T cell receptor beta chains follows, all from one sample in a study of neoadjuvant nivolumab and ipilimumab in lung cancer. Libraries were prepared by immunoSEQ multiplex PCR; TCRdb keeps only in-frame clonotypes and omits some of them. The repertoire holds roughly 2,300 clones, with about 80% as singletons. The sample consisted of adjacent normal lung tissue, taken after neoadjuvant nivolumab, alone or with ipilimumab, at or shortly before surgery. Receptors were obtained from an adult with non-small cell lung cancer. The CDR3 runs from the conserved cysteine through the conserved F or W. A D gene is named only where the DNA matches it firmly. Clone size is not always given. Where it is, it says once, few, many or a class for expanded clones.

j_call	clone_size	v_call	d_call	cdr3_aa	cdr3_nt
TRBJ1-4	once	TRBV5-1	TRBD1	CASSGGTGATNEKLFF	TGCGCCAGCAGCGGGGGGACAGGAGCAACTAATGAAAAACTGTTTTTT
TRBJ1-1	NA	TRBV18	TRBD1	CASSPGQGVYTEAFF	TGTGCCAGCTCACCGGGACAGGGGGTGTACACTGAAGCTTTCTTT
TRBJ2-3	NA	TRBV14	NA	CASSQVVKSPWQYF	TGTGCCAGCAGCCAAGTAGTAAAAAGTCCCTGGCAGTATTTT
TRBJ1-2	NA	TRBV19	NA	CASSPRGNYGYTF	TGTGCCAGTAGTCCCCGAGGGAACTATGGCTACACCTTC
TRBJ2-3	once	TRBV28	TRBD2	CASSYASGAPNADTQYF	TGTGCCAGCAGTTATGCTAGCGGGGCCCCCAACGCTGATACGCAGTATTTT
TRBJ2-3	NA	TRBV7-9	TRBD2	CASSMNSGSLADTQYF	TGTGCCAGCAGCATGAATAGCGGGAGTTTGGCAGATACGCAGTATTTT
TRBJ2-1	NA	TRBV4-2	NA	CASSQAPGEIHNEQFF	TGTGCCAGCAGCCAAGCCCCAGGGGAGATCCACAATGAGCAGTTCTTC
TRBJ2-3	NA	TRBV6-5	TRBD2	CATGRSGSTDTQYF	TGTGCCACCGGGCGCAGCGGGAGTACAGATACGCAGTATTTT
TRBJ2-5	NA	TRBV19	TRBD2	CASSIKVREGWETQYF	TGTGCCAGTAGTATAAAGGTGCGGGAGGGCTGGGAGACCCAGTACTTC
TRBJ2-7	NA	TRBV11-3	TRBD1	CASSVIGTVTYEQYF	TGTGCCAGCAGCGTTATTGGGACAGTGACTTACGAGCAGTACTTC
TRBJ1-4	NA	TRBV18	NA	CASSQQVSEKLFF	TGTGCCAGCTCTCAGCAGGTCTCTGAAAAACTGTTTTTT
TRBJ2-2	NA	TRBV6-5	NA	CASSYQGGNTGELFF	TGTGCCAGCAGTTACCAGGGGGGGAACACCGGGGAGCTGTTTTTT
TRBJ1-4	NA	TRBV18	NA	CASSPTGPATNEKLFF	TGTGCCAGCTCACCAACTGGTCCAGCAACTAATGAAAAACTGTTTTTT
TRBJ2-4	NA	TRBV5-6	TRBD2	CASSLAVAGAGLTNIQYF	TGTGCCAGCAGCTTGGCGGTAGCGGGAGCAGGTTTAACCAACATTCAGTACTTC
TRBJ1-3	NA	TRBV18	NA	CASSPAGQAGNTIYF	TGTGCCAGCTCACCCGCCGGGCAGGCTGGAAACACCATATATTTT
TRBJ2-5	NA	TRBV15	NA	CATSRNSGVRETQYF	TGTGCCACCAGCAGAAATTCAGGGGTCCGAGAGACCCAGTACTTC
TRBJ2-7	NA	TRBV10-1	TRBD1	CASSVTDRNYEQYF	TGCGCCAGCAGTGTGACGGACAGGAACTACGAGCAGTACTTC
TRBJ2-7	NA	TRBV25-1	TRBD1	CASSDRVGGPFYEQYF	TGTGCCAGCAGTGATAGGGTAGGGGGCCCGTTCTACGAGCAGTACTTC
TRBJ2-3	NA	TRBV5-1	NA	CASSHSGTDTQYF	TGCGCCAGCAGTCATTCAGGCACAGATACGCAGTATTTT
TRBJ1-2	NA	TRBV7-9	TRBD1	CAWADGQGAFPYGYTF	TGTGCCTGGGCGGACGGACAGGGGGCCTTTCCCTATGGCTACACCTTC
TRBJ1-1	NA	TRBV29-1	NA	CSGTQGPTLDNEAFF	TGCAGCGGGACTCAGGGGCCGACGCTAGATAATGAAGCTTTCTTT
TRBJ2-7	NA	TRBV2	NA	CASRSTGYLSYEQYF	TGTGCCAGCAGATCCACAGGGTATCTTTCCTACGAGCAGTACTTC
TRBJ2-4	NA	TRBV29-1	TRBD2	CSVAAGRDIQYF	TGCAGCGTTGCGGCAGGGAGGGACATTCAGTACTTC
TRBJ1-2	NA	TRBV15	TRBD1	CATSRVTGGYNYGYTF	TGTGCCACCAGCAGAGTGACAGGGGGCTACAACTATGGCTACACCTTC
TRBJ2-1	NA	TRBV29-1	TRBD2	CSVEGLAGVIDEQFF	TGCAGCGTTGAAGGGCTAGCGGGAGTCATAGATGAGCAGTTCTTC
TRBJ2-7	NA	TRBV7-2	NA	CASSLGGPLSYEQYF	TGTGCCAGCAGCCTGGGGGGGCCCCTCTCCTACGAGCAGTACTTC
TRBJ1-2	NA	TRBV7-9	NA	CASSLGDYGYTF	TGTGCCAGCAGCTTAGGAGACTATGGCTACACCTTC
TRBJ2-7	once	TRBV18	TRBD2	CASSTTSGRNEQYF	TGTGCCAGCTCAACGACTAGCGGGAGGAACGAGCAGTACTTC
TRBJ1-4	NA	TRBV4-1	NA	CASSQRTVGGSEKLFF	TGCGCCAGCAGCCAAAGGACAGTGGGGGGATCTGAAAAACTGTTTTTT
TRBJ1-2	NA	TRBV2	NA	CASSAWGRDGYTF	TGTGCCAGCAGTGCATGGGGGAGGGATGGCTACACCTTC
TRBJ1-1	NA	TRBV19	NA	CASSIEGGADTEAFF	TGTGCCAGTAGTATAGAGGGGGGCGCGGACACTGAAGCTTTCTTT
TRBJ2-4	NA	TRBV27	NA	CASSSPANIQYF	TGTGCCAGCAGTTCTCCAGCCAACATTCAGTACTTC
TRBJ1-5	NA	TRBV4-2	NA	CASSQEGGYSNQPQHF	TGTGCCAGCAGCCAAGAGGGCGGCTATAGCAATCAGCCCCAGCATTTT
TRBJ1-1	NA	TRBV28	NA	CASSLWGRTNTEAFF	TGTGCCAGCAGTTTATGGGGACGGACGAACACTGAAGCTTTCTTT
TRBJ2-1	NA	TRBV27	NA	CASSLAGYNEQFF	TGTGCCAGCAGTTTGGCAGGCTACAATGAGCAGTTCTTC
TRBJ2-1	NA	TRBV5-4	TRBD1	CASSLGAGGASYNEQFF	TGTGCCAGCAGCTTGGGGGCAGGGGGCGCTTCCTACAATGAGCAGTTCTTC
TRBJ1-1	NA	TRBV6-6	NA	CASSPLRGGEAFF	TGTGCCAGCAGTCCCCTCCGGGGCGGAGAAGCTTTCTTT
TRBJ2-7	NA	TRBV7-7	TRBD2	CASSPSTSGALYEQYF	TGTGCTAGCAGCCCATCGACTAGCGGAGCCCTTTACGAGCAGTACTTC
TRBJ2-3	NA	TRBV10-3	TRBD2	CAISEDLAGGTDTQYF	TGTGCCATCAGTGAGGATCTAGCGGGAGGCACAGATACGCAGTATTTT
TRBJ2-1	NA	TRBV2	NA	CASRGYNEQFF	TGTGCCAGCAGGGGATACAATGAGCAGTTCTTC
TRBJ1-2	NA	TRBV29-1	TRBD1	CSVGTGGDGYTF	TGCAGCGTTGGAACAGGGGGCGATGGCTACACCTTC
TRBJ2-7	NA	TRBV5-5	TRBD2	CASSEPTSGTSYEQYF	TGTGCCAGCAGCGAGCCGACTAGCGGGACTTCGTACGAGCAGTACTTC
TRBJ2-2	NA	TRBV5-1	TRBD2	CASSLGRWSLAENTGELFF	TGCGCCAGCAGCTTGGGCCGTTGGTCACTAGCGGAGAACACCGGGGAGCTGTTTTTT
TRBJ1-1	NA	TRBV5-1	NA	CASSISTGYEAFF	TGCGCCAGCAGCATATCCACAGGTTATGAAGCTTTCTTT
TRBJ2-5	NA	TRBV6-1	NA	CASSELRGHSETQYF	TGTGCCAGCAGTGAACTCCGGGGCCACTCGGAGACCCAGTACTTC
TRBJ2-1	NA	TRBV28	NA	CASTLPGSNEQFF	TGTGCCAGCACCCTCCCGGGGTCAAATGAGCAGTTCTTC
TRBJ1-1	NA	TRBV28	NA	CASIGNTEAFF	TGTGCCAGCATCGGGAACACTGAAGCTTTCTTT